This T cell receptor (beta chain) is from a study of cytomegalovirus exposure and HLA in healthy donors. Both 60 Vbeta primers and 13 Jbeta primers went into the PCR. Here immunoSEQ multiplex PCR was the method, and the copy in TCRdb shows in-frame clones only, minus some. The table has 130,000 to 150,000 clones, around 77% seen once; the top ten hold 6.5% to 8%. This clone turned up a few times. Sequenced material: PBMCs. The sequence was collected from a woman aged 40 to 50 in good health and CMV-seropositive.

CDR3 in amino acids: CASSEVTVEQYF. CDR3 DNA: TGTGCCAGCAGTGAAGTGACAGTCGAGCAGTACTTC. The genes are TRBV2 and TRBJ2-7, with a possible D match to TRBD1 (5 bases). Germline V lookup: CDR1 SNHLY, CDR2 FYNNEI. The CDR3 runs 12 residues. Trimming left V 1 base short and J 6 bases short, with 7 bases between.